This TCR beta chain is from a study of blood T cell repertoires in COVID-19. For the study at large: Samples representing acute and convalescent COVID-19 were sourced from the United States, Italy and Spain.

V lost 5 bases, J lost 2 bases, and 15 bases lay in between. The CDR3 has 15 residues. Germline CDR1 reads MGHRA; CDR2 reads YSYEKL. Authors' data handling: Amplification from reference gene primers served as the basis for estimated nucleated cell counts. Method: immunoSEQ multiplex PCR; TCRdb's copy keeps in-frame clones and lacks some. V, J and clone size reflect that table, while D and trimming were determined from the DNA. Of roughly 160,000 clones detected, roughly 85% appear once; the ten largest clones hold roughly 7.8%. This chain connects TRBV4-1 to TRBJ1-2; no reliable D call. The specimen was peripheral blood. The clonotype originates from a man aged 55 to 70 with acute or convalescent COVID-19. The CDR3 reads CASSEGIVGNYGYTF. The CDR3 DNA sequence: TGCGCCAGCAGCGAGGGTATCGTAGGGAACTATGGCTACACCTTC.